The 12 T cell receptor beta chains given below trace back to one sample, sequenced in a study of T cell repertoires in cytomegalovirus infection. A single record per CDR3 protein comes from TCRdb applying MiXCR to the reads. The table includes approximately 730,000 distinct CDR3 sequences, approximately 33% detected once. Antigens of these TCRs are unknown. The material was cultured PBMCs, obtained from culture after CMV antigen stimulation. The receptors come from a human donor in good health (CMV status not recorded). Some clones in this sample may be carry-over from other donors' samples.

The chain combines TRBV7-2 with TRBJ2-5, with TRBD2 identical over 9 bases. CDR3 length equals 16 residues. Germline values: CDR1 SGHTA, CDR2 FQGNSA. V shed 1 base and J 2 bases; nucleotides not matched to a gene: 5. The CDR3 nucleotides are TGTGCCAGCAGCTTAGGATGGGCGGGAGGGCAAGAGACCCAGTACTTC. The encoded protein is CASSLGWAGGQETQYF.

This clonotype was seen once. This chain connects TRBV6-5 to TRBJ1-2, with D tentatively TRBD1 (5 bases). V was pared by 5 bases and J by 5 bases, with 21 bases between. The CDR3 runs to 16 residues. Germline lookup yields CDR1 MNHEY and CDR2 SVGAGI. The CDR3 nucleotides read TGTGCCAGCAGTGAAAGGGGAGGATTAACCTATTATGGCTACACCTTC. It translates to CASSERGGLTYYGYTF.

This clonotype occurred a few times. The V and J genes are TRBV27 and TRBJ2-1; 7 bases are shared with TRBD2. The germline V gene has CDR1 MNHEY and CDR2 SMNVEV (reference sequence). The CDR3 contains 13 residues. Unmatched junction bases numbered 9, after V lost 6 bases and J lost 10 bases. CDR3 nucleotide sequence: TGTGCCAGCAGACCAAGACTAGCCCTAGAGCAGTTCTTC. Its translation: CASRPRLALEQFF.

This clonotype has just a few counts. The chain is built from TRBV7-2 and TRBJ2-3, with D unclear. V lost 6 bases to trimming and J lost 6 bases, with 16 bases between them. This CDR3 comprises 14 residues. Per germline, CDR1 SGHTA and CDR2 FQGNSA. The CDR3 coding sequence is TGTGCCAGCAGAAAAATAGAGCTCCAGGATACGCAGTATTTT. Protein sequence: CASRKIELQDTQYF. The full variable domain, its missing parts supplied by reference TRBV7-2 and TRBJ2-3, is GAGVSQSPSNKVTEKGKDVELRCDPISGHTALYWYRQSLGQGLEFLIYFQGNSAPDKSGLPSDRFSAERTGGSVSTLTIQRTQQEDSAVYLCASRKIELQDTQYFGPGTRLTVL.

This clonotype was detected a few times. The chain links TRBV18 to TRBJ2-4, with a possible D match to TRBD2 (5 bases). Germline V gives CDR1 KGHSH, CDR2 LQKENI. V was clipped by 5 bases and J by 0 bases, with 11 bases between them. The CDR3 runs 15 residues. CDR3 nucleotide sequence: TGTGCCAGCTCAACCGGCGGGCTAGCCAAAAACATTCAGTACTTC. It codes for CASSTGGLAKNIQYF.

V is TRBV20-1 and J is TRBJ2-3; the D gene could be TRBD1 or TRBD2 (6 bases each). The CDR3 is 14 amino acids. CDR1 is DFQATT and CDR2 is SNEGSKA in the germline V gene (reference sequence). V shed 5 bases and J shed 3 bases, with 15 bases lying between them. The DNA for the CDR3 is TGCAGTGCTTCGAGGGGGAGCGGGACAGATACGCAGTATTTT. This translates into CSASRGSGTDTQYF.

This rearrangement joins TRBV27 to TRBJ1-1; tentatively, D is TRBD1 (5 bases). The germline V gene has CDR1 MNHEY and CDR2 SMNVEV (reference sequence). V was trimmed by 4 bases and J by 1 base, leaving 13 bases between them. The CDR3 runs to 15 residues. CDR3 sequence: CASSSVGGANTEAFF. CDR3 DNA sequence: TGTGCCAGCAGTTCTGTGGGGGGAGCGAACACTGAAGCTTTCTTT.

This clonotype was seen a handful of times. The V and J genes are TRBV18 and TRBJ2-3; 10 positions match TRBD2. The CDR3 extends over 16 amino acids. The V segment lost 3 bases and the J segment 6 bases; nucleotides outside the gene matches: 9. Looked up from germline, CDR1 is KGHSH and CDR2 is LQKENI. The DNA for the CDR3 is TGTGCCAGCTCACCCTCCCCTAGCGGGAGTGTGGATACGCAGTATTTT. Its protein is CASSPSPSGSVDTQYF.

The V call is TRBV28, the J call TRBJ1-6; perhaps TRBD1 as D (6 bases). Germline lookup yields CDR1 MDHEN and CDR2 SYDVKM. CDR3 length: 13 amino acids. Trimming removed 5 bases at V and 11 bases at J, with 13 bases between. CDR3 bases: TGTGCCAGCAGTAGTACAGGGTTGACACCCCTCCACTTT. This encodes CASSSTGLTPLHF.

This clonotype has only one observation. The gene calls are TRBV5-4 and TRBJ2-3, with 9 bases lining up with TRBD2. J gave up 3 bases and V 4 bases, and 12 bases lay outside the gene matches. This CDR3 is built from 17 residues. CDR1 and CDR2 from the germline V gene are SGHNT and YYREEE (reference sequence). CDR3 amino acids: CASSAHPASGKTDTQYF. CDR3 nucleotide sequence: TGTGCCAGCAGCGCTCACCCGGCTAGCGGGAAGACAGATACGCAGTATTTT.

This clonotype was counted between two and nine times. The junction and the germline gene differ at one end; a read error may be behind it. The V and J genes are TRBV19 and TRBJ2-7, with D perhaps TRBD1 (5 bases). CDR3 length: 10 residues. The germline gives CDR1 LNHDA, CDR2 SQIVND (reference sequence). This CDR3 reads CADFRQQAFF. The CDR3 coding sequence is TGTGCCGATTTTCGACAACAGGCCTTCTTC.

This rearrangement joins TRBV6-2 or TRBV6-3 to TRBJ2-1; no reliable D call. Germline-derived CDR1 and CDR2 are MNHEY and SVGEGT. The CDR3 spans 13 residues. Between the trimmed V and J ends, which lost 6 bases and 4 bases, there was a span of 10 bases. CDR3 nucleotide sequence: TGTGCCAGCAGCCCACTGCAATACAATGAGCAGTTCTTC. It codes for CASSPLQYNEQFF.